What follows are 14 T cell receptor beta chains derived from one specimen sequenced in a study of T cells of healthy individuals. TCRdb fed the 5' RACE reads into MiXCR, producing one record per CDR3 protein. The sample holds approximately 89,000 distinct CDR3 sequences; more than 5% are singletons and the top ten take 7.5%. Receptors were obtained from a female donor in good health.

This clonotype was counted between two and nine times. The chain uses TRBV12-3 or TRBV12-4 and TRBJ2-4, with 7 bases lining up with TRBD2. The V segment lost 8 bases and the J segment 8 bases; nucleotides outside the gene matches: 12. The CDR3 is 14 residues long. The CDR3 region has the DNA TGTGCCAGCCATTTGGGGAGTGCGGGGGACATTCAGTACTTC. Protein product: CASHLGSAGDIQYF.

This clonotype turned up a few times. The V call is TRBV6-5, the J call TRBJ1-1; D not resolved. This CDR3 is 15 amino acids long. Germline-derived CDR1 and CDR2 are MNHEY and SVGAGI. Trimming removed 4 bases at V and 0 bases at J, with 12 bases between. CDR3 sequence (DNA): TGTGCCAGCAGTTTTTTAGGCAACCTGAACACTGAAGCTTTCTTT. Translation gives CASSFLGNLNTEAFF.

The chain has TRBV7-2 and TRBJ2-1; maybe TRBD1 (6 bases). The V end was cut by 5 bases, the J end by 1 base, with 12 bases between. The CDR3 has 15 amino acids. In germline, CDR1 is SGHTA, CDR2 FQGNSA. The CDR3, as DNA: TGTGCCAGCAGCCTTAAACAGGGATCCTACAATGAGCAGTTCTTC. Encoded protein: CASSLKQGSYNEQFF.

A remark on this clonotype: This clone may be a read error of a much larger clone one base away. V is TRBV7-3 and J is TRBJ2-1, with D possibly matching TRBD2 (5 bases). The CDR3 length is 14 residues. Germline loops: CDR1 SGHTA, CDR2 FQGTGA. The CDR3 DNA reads TGTGCCAGCAGGTTAAGGAGGAGCGGTAATGAGCAGTTCTTC. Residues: CASRLRRSGNEQFF.

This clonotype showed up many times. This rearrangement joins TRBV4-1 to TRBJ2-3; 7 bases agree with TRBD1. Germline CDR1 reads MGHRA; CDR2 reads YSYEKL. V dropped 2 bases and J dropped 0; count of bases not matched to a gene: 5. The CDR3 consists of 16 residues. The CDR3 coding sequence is TGCGCCAGCAGCCAACGGGACAGATCTAGCACAGATACGCAGTATTTT. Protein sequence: CASSQRDRSSTDTQYF.

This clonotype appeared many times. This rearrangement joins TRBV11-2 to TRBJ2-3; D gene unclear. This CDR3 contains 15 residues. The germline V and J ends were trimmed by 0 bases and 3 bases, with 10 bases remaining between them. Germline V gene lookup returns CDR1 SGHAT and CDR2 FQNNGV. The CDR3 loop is CASSLDPVSTDTQYF. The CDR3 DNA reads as TGTGCCAGCAGCTTAGATCCCGTTTCTACAGATACGCAGTATTTT. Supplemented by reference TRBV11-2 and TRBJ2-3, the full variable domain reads EAGVAQSPRYKIIEKRQSVAFWCNPISGHATLYWYQQILGQGPKLLIQFQNNGVVDDSQLPKDRFSAERLKGVDSTLKIQPAKLEDSAVYLCASSLDPVSTDTQYFGPGTRLTVL.

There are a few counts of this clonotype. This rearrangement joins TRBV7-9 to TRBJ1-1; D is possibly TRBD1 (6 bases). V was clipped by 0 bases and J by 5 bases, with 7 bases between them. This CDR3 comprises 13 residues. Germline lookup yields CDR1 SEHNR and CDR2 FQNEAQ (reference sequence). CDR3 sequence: CASSLAGTTEAFF. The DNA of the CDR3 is TGTGCCAGCAGCTTAGCCGGGACAACTGAAGCTTTCTTT.

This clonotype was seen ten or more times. As DNA, the CDR3 is TGTGCCTGGAGTAGGCAGTCGCGTTCACCCCTCCACTTT. Translation: CAWSRQSRSPLHF. This rearrangement joins TRBV30 to TRBJ1-6; D is undetermined. From germline, CDR1 is GTSNPN and CDR2 SVGIG (reference sequence). The CDR3 runs to 13 residues. V lost 2 bases, J lost 9 bases, and 11 bases lay in between.

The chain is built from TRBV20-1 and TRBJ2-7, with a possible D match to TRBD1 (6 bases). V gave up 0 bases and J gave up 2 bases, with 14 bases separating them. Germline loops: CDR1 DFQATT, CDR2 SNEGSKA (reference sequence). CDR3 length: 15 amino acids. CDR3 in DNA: TGCAGTGCTAGAGATTATGGGGGCTCTACCTACGAGCAGTACTTC. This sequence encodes CSARDYGGSTYEQYF.

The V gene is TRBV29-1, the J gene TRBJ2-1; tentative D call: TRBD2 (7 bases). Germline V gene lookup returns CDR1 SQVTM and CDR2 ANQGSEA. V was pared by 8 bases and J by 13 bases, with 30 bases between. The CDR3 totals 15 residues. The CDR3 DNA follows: TGCAGCATCCGGACTAGGGACACCCCTTTAGTCCGCCAGTTCTTC. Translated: CSIRTRDTPLVRQFF.

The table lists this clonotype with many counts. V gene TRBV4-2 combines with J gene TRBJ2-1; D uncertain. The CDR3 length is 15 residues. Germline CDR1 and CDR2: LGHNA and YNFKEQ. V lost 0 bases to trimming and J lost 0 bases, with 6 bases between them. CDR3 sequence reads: CASSQEESSYNEQFF. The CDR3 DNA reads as TGTGCCAGCAGCCAAGAAGAGAGCTCCTACAATGAGCAGTTCTTC.

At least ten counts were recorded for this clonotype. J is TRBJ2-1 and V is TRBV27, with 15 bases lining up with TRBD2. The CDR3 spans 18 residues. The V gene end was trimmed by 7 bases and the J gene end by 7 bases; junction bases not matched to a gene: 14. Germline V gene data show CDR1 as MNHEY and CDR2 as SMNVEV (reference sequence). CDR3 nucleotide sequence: TGTGCCAGCACCCCTTTAACGGGACTAGCGGGAGGCAATAATGAGCAGTTCTTC. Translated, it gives CASTPLTGLAGGNNEQFF.

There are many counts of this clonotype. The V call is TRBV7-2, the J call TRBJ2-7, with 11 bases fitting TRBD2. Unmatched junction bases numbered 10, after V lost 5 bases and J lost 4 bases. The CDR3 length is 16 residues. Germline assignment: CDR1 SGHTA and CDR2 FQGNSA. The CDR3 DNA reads TGTGCCAGCAGCGGAATAACTAGCGGGAGTTCTTACGAGCAGTACTTC. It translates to CASSGITSGSSYEQYF.

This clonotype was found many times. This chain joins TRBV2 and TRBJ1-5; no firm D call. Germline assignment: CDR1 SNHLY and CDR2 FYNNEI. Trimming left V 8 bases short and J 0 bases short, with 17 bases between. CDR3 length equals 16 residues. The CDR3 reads CASRLNVGFSNQPQHF. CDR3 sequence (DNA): TGTGCCAGCCGTTTAAATGTGGGTTTTAGCAATCAGCCCCAGCATTTT.